This TCR beta chain is drawn from a study of graft-versus-host responses after intestinal transplantation. Sequencing used immunoSEQ multiplex PCR; TCRdb keeps in-frame clones, though not all of them. The sample holds approximately 10,000 clones; approximately 31% are singletons and the top ten take approximately 5%. Whole-study results and caveats: Detection of GvH clones occurred in recipient marrow, and some had their first appearance in ileum or blood.

CDR3 length: 12 amino acids. J lost 7 bases, V lost 8 bases, and 3 bases had no gene match. The germline CDR1 and CDR2 sequences are MNHEY and SVGAGI. V and J are TRBV6-5 and TRBJ1-2, with TRBD1 matching over 11 bases. The sequences come from alloreactive CD4+ T cells from a mixed lymphocyte reaction culture, collected before transplantation. Subset: CFSE-low proliferating T cells sorted from approximately 6-day pre-transplant mixed lymphocyte reaction (GvH or HvG direction). The origin of this receptor is a human patient who was an organ donor for intestinal transplantation. This chain's CDR3 is CASGQGARGYTF. The CDR3 nucleotides are TGTGCCAGCGGACAGGGGGCTCGTGGCTACACCTTC.